The source of this T cell receptor beta chain is a study of blood T cells in healthy people across ages. Each donor gave roughly 9.2 milliliters of peripheral blood. This clonotype appeared a few times. A second PCR, run for about 6 to 11 cycles, used a sample-barcoded 5' primer plus a J-beta primer mix. MiXCR was run by TCRdb on the 5' RACE reads, yielding one entry per CDR3 protein. The repertoire holds about 1 million distinct CDR3 sequences, with approximately 25% as singletons. The same specimen was also included in a second study, on T cells of mothers and their children.

Material for sequencing was blood. The source is a girl aged 2 to 9 in good health.

Here the CDR3 DNA reads TGTGCCAGCAGTTTAGTAGCGAGCACAGATACGCAGTATTTT. Translated: CASSLVASTDTQYF. The V call is TRBV12-3 or TRBV12-4, the J call TRBJ2-3, with a weak D call TRBD2 (5 bases). The ends were cut back, 1 base at V and 0 bases at J, with 5 bases in the middle. CDR3 length equals 14 residues.